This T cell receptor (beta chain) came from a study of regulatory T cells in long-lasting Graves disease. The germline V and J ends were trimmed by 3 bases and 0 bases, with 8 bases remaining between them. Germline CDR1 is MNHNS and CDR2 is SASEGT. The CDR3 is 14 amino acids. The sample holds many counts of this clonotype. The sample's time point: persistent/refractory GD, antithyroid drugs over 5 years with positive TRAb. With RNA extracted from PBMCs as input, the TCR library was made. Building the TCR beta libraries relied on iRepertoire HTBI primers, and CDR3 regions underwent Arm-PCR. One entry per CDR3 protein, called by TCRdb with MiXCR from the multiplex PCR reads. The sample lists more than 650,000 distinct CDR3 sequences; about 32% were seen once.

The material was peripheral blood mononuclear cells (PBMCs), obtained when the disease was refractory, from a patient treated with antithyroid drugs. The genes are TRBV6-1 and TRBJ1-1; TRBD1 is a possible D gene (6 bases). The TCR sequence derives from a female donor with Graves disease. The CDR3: CASSERGLNTEAFF. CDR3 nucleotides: TGTGCCAGCAGTGAGCGGGGGCTGAACACTGAAGCTTTCTTT.